This T cell receptor beta chain was identified in a study of graft-versus-host responses after intestinal transplantation. Comment on this clone: Its antigen remains unidentified.

Method: immunoSEQ multiplex PCR; TCRdb's copy keeps in-frame clones and lacks some. There are about 110,000 clones in the sample; just over 90% occur only once, and 0.4% to 0.55% lies in the top ten. Study-level results: Early post-transplant HvG declines were associated with peak circulating GvH clone levels.

CDR1 and CDR2 from the germline V gene are MNHNY and SVGAGI (reference sequence). With 6 bases clipped from V and 6 bases from J, the junction kept 6 bases outside the gene matches. The CDR3 totals 15 residues. This specimen consisted of unstimulated CD8+ T cells sorted from spleen or lymph node cells, obtained before intestinal transplant. This TCR came from a human donor who received an intestinal transplant. The chain joins TRBV6-6 to TRBJ2-2, with 11 nucleotides matching TRBD1. CDR3 nucleotides: TGTGCCAGCAGGCAAGCGGACAGGGGGCCCGGGGAGCTGTTTTTT. Its translation is CASRQADRGPGELFF.